This entry features one T cell receptor (beta chain) sequence. Its antigen is undetermined. The data were obtained in a study of OX40 agonist ivuxolimab in advanced cancers. Study details: Checkpoint inhibitors had been given previously to roughly 40% of patients.

Study conclusions and caveats: On average, a greater number of expanded clones characterised CD8+ T cells relative to CD4+.

Drawing of blood for sampling happened at baseline, at cycle 4 day 1, and at cycle 7 day 1. Some clones are missing from TCRdb's copy, which holds only in-frame ones; the method was immunoSEQ multiplex PCR. The table shows approximately 70,000 clones, with 86% occurring only once. The length of the CDR3 is 14 residues. Trimming removed 2 bases from V and 1 base from J, with 8 bases in between. CDR1 and CDR2 (germline): GTSNPN, SVGIG (reference sequence). The clonotype comes from an adult with an advanced solid tumor such as melanoma, head and neck, liver or kidney cancer. The V gene is TRBV30, the J gene TRBJ2-2; D not certain. This specimen consisted of CD4+ or CD8+ T cells sorted from blood, obtained in a trial of the OX40 agonist ivuxolimab. The CDR3 loop reads CAWSTGKNTGELFF. The CDR3 DNA reads TGTGCCTGGAGTACCGGCAAGAACACCGGGGAGCTGTTTTTT.